Described below is a single TCR beta chain sequence and its context. The junction had 4 bases not matched to a gene; V was cut back by 7 bases and J by 1 base. The CDR3 spans 13 residues. CDR1 and CDR2 (germline): SGHRS, YFSETQ. The data stem from a study of blood T cell repertoires in COVID-19. About the study: From the United States, Italy and Spain came samples of acute and convalescent COVID-19. In each case, the material was cDNA or gDNA derived from T cells, B-cell-depleted T cells, or PBMCs.

Authors' analysis steps: From reference gene primer amplification, estimates of nucleated cell counts were derived. The table came from immunoSEQ multiplex PCR; TCRdb's copy has only in-frame clones and leaves some out. Clone size and the V and J calls come from that table; the DNA yielded D and trimming. The data contain some 160,000 clones, approximately 84% of them seen just once; the ten biggest clones take up 11%. Sequencing was carried out using peripheral blood. This sequence joins TRBV5-1 and TRBJ2-5; TRBD2 matches at 7 bases. This TCR was recovered from a man between 65 and 79 years old with active or convalescent COVID-19. CDR3 nucleotide sequence: TGCGCCAGCGGGGGGGGGTCCCAAGAGACCCAGTACTTC. Residues: CASGGGSQETQYF.